This T cell receptor (beta chain) was recorded in a study of blood T cell repertoires in COVID-19. About the study: Material from acute and convalescent COVID-19 was sourced from the United States, Italy and Spain. PBMCs, B-cell-depleted T cells, or T cells provided the cDNA or gDNA that made up the material.

Germline V CDR1 and CDR2: SGHRS, YFSETQ. J was trimmed by 0 bases and V by 3 bases; bases with no gene match: 8. CDR3 length: 17 amino acids. In the original analysis: Reference gene primers were amplified, and this amplification served to estimate nucleated cell counts. Profiled with immunoSEQ multiplex PCR; TCRdb holds only in-frame clones, not every one. The V and J calls and clone size come from that table; D and trimming were worked out from the DNA. Altogether around 300,000 clones are present, roughly 80% being singletons, with the ten largest covering more than 8%. This receptor was obtained from a woman between 50 and 59 years old who had recovered from COVID-19. V usage is TRBV5-1 and J usage is TRBJ2-1, with 8 positions matching TRBD2. Input material: peripheral blood. The CDR3 DNA sequence: TGCGCCAGCAGCTGGGTTAGCGGGACCAGCTCCTACAATGAGCAGTTCTTC. Translated, it gives CASSWVSGTSSYNEQFF.